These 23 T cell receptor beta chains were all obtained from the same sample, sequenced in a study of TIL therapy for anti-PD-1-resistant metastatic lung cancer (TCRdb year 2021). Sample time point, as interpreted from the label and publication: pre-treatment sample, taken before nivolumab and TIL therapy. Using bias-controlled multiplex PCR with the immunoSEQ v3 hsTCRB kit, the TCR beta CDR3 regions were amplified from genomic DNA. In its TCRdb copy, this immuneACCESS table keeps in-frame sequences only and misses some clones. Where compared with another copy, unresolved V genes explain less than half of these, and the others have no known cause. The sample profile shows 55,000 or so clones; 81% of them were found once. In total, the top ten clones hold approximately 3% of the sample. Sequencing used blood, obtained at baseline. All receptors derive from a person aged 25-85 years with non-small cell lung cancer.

CDR3: CASRPRTSGSGELFF. The CDR3 coding sequence is TGTGCCAGCAGACCCAGGACTAGCGGTTCCGGGGAGCTGTTTTTT. The chain uses TRBV2 and TRBJ2-2, with 10 bases matching TRBD2. Losses at the gene ends were 6 bases for V and 6 bases for J; bases not matched to a gene: 7. The CDR3 has 15 residues. In germline, CDR1 is SNHLY, CDR2 FYNNEI.

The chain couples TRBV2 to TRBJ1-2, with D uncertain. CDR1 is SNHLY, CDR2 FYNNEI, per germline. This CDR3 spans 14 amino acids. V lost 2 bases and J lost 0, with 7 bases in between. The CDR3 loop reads CASSEHSSNYGYTF. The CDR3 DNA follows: TGTGCCAGCAGTGAACACAGCTCTAACTATGGCTACACCTTC.

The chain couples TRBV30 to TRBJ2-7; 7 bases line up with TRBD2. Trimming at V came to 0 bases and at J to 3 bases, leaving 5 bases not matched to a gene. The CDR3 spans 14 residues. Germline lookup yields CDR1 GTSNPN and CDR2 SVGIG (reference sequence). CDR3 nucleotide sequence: TGTGCCTGGAGTGTGGGCGGGAGTATCTACGAGCAGTACTTC. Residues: CAWSVGGSIYEQYF.

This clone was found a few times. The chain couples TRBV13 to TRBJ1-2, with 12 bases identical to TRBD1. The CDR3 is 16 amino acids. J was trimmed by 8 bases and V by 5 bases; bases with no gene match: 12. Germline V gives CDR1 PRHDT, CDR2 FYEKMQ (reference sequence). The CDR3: CASSRAGDRGLGGYTF. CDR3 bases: TGTGCCAGCAGCCGGGCTGGGGACAGGGGGCTTGGAGGCTACACCTTC. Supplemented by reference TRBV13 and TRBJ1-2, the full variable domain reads AAGVIQSPRHLIKEKRETATLKCYPIPRHDTVYWYQQGPGQDPQFLISFYEKMQSDKGSIPDRFSAQQFSDYHSELNMSSLELGDSALYFCASSRAGDRGLGGYTFGSGTRLTVV.

The CDR3 loop is CASSDPRSRDRINEKLFF. In DNA form, the CDR3 reads TGTGCCAGCAGTGACCCAAGAAGCCGGGACAGGATTAATGAAAAACTGTTTTTT. The chain is built from TRBV6-4 and TRBJ1-4; 8 bases match TRBD1. Germline assignment: CDR1 MRHNA and CDR2 SNTAGT. With V trimmed by 2 bases and J by 4 bases, 12 bases remained unmatched. CDR3 length equals 18 residues.

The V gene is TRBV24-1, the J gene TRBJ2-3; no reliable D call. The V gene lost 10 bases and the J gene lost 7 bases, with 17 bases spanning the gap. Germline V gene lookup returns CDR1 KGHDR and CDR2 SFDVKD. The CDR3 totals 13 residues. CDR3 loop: CATEPPGHYTQYF. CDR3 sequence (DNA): TGTGCCACGGAGCCCCCAGGCCACTATACGCAGTATTTT.

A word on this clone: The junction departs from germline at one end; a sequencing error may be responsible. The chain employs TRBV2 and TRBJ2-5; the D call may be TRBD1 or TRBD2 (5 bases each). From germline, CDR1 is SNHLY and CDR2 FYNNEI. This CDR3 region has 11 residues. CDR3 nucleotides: TGTGCCAGCAGTGAGGGGACCCCCGTGAACTTC. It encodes CASSEGTPVNF.

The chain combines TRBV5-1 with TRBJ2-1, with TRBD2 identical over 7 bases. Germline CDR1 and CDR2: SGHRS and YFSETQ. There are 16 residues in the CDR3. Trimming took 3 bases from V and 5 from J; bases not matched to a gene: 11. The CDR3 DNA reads TGCGCCAGCAGCTCCTTGGGGGGAGGGACGCACAATGAGCAGTTCTTC. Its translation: CASSSLGGGTHNEQFF.

Written as DNA, the CDR3 is TGTGCCAGCAGCCTTTCCCAGGGAGGGAATCAGCCCCAGCATTTT. Its protein product is CASSLSQGGNQPQHF. The rearrangement joins TRBV28 to TRBJ1-5; TRBD1 might be the D (5 bases). The CDR3 is 15 amino acids. V lost 6 bases and J lost 4, with 16 bases in between. Germline assignment: CDR1 MDHEN and CDR2 SYDVKM.

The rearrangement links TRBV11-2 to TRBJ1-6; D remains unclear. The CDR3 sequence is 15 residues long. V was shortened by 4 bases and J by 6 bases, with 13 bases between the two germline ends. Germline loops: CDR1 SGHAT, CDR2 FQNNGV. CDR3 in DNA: TGTGCCAGCAGCTCCTTAAGAGGGATTAATTCACCCCTCCACTTT. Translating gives CASSSLRGINSPLHF.

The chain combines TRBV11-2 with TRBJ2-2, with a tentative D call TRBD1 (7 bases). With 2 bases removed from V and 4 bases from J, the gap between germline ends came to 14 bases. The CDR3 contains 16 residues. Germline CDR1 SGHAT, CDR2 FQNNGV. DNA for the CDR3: TGTGCCAGCAGCTTACGACAGGGAGGACCCACCGGGGAGCTGTTTTTT. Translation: CASSLRQGGPTGELFF.

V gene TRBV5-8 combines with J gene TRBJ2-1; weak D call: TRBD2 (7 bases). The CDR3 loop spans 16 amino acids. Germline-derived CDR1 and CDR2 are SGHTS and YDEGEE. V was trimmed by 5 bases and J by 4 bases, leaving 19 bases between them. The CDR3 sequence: CASSHARGGEYNEQFF. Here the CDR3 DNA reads TGTGCCAGCAGTCACGCGAGGGGGGGCGAGTACAATGAGCAGTTCTTC. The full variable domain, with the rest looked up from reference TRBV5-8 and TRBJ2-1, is EAGVTQSPTHLIKTRGQQATLRCSPISGHTSVYWYQQALGLGLQFLLWYDEGEERNRGNFPPRFSGRQFPNYSSELNVNALELEDSALYLCASSHARGGEYNEQFFGPGTRLTVL.

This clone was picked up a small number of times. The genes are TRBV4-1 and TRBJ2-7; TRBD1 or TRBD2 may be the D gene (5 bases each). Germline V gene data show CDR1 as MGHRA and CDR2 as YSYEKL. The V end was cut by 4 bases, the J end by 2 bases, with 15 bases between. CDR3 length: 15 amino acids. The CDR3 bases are TGCGCCAGCAGCCTCACGGGTCAGGGAGCCTACGAGCAGTACTTC. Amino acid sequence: CASSLTGQGAYEQYF.

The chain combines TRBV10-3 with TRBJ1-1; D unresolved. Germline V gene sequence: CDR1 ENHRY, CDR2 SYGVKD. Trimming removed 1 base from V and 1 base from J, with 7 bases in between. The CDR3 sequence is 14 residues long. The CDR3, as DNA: TGTGCCATCAGTGAGTGGGGAGCGAACACTGAAGCTTTCTTT. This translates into CAISEWGANTEAFF.

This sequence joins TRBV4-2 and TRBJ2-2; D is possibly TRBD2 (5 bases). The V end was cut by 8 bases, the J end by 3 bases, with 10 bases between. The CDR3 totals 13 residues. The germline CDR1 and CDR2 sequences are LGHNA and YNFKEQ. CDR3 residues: CASLDSDTGELFF. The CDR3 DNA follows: TGTGCCAGCCTGGACTCAGACACCGGGGAGCTGTTTTTT.

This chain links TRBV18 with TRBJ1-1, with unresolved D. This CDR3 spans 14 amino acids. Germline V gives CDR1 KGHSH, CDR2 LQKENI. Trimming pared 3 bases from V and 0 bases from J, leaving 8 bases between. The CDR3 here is CASSPDSVNTEAFF. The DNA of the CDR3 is TGTGCCAGCTCACCGGACTCCGTGAACACTGAAGCTTTCTTT.

The CDR3 sequence: CASSIMGPGGSQYF. The CDR3 nucleotides are TGTGCCAGTAGTATTATGGGGCCCGGCGGTTCCCAGTACTTC. The genes are TRBV19 and TRBJ2-5; D is perhaps TRBD1 (5 bases). This CDR3 contains 14 residues. Trimming removed 3 bases from V and 9 bases from J, with 17 bases in between. The germline CDR1 and CDR2 sequences are LNHDA and SQIVND (reference sequence).

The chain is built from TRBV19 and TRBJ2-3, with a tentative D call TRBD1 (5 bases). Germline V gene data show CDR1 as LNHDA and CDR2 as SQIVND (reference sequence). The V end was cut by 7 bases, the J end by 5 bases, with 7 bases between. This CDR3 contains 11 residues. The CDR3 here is CASKTGDTQYF. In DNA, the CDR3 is TGTGCCAGTAAAACAGGAGATACGCAGTATTTT. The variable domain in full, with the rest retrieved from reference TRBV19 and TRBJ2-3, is DGGITQSPKYLFRKEGQNVTLSCEQNLNHDAMYWYRQDPGQGLRLIYYSQIVNDFQKGDIAEGYSVSREKKESFPLTVTSAQKNPTAFYLCASKTGDTQYFGPGTRLTVL.

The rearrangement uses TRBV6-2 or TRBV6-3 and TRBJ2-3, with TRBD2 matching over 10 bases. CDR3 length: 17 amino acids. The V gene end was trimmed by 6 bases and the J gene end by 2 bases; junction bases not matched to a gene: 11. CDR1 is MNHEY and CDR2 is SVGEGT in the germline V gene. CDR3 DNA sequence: TGTGCCAGCAGCACCACCGGGACTAGCGTTTTCACAGATACGCAGTATTTT. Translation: CASSTTGTSVFTDTQYF.

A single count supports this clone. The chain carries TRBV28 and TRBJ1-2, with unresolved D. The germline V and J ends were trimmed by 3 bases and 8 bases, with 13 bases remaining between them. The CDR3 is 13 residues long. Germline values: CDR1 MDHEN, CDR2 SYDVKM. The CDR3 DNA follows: TGTGCCAGCAGTTTTTTGGATCCTAGGGGCTACACCTTC. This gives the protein CASSFLDPRGYTF.

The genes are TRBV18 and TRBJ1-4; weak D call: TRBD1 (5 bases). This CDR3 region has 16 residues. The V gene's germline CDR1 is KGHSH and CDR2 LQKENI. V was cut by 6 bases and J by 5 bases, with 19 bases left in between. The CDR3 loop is CASSPLTGHRNEKLFF. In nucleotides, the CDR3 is TGTGCCAGCTCTCCCCTCACAGGACACCGAAATGAAAAACTGTTTTTT.

The CDR3 region has the DNA TGTGCCAGCAGCCCGGGGACTAGCGGAGTCGTTGGACCCGGGGAGCTGTTTTTT. Translating it yields CASSPGTSGVVGPGELFF. The V call is TRBV4-2, the J call TRBJ2-2, with 11 nucleotides matching TRBD2. Germline V lookup: CDR1 LGHNA, CDR2 YNFKEQ. Trimming removed 4 bases from V and 6 bases from J; junction bases left unmatched: 13. There are 18 residues in the CDR3.

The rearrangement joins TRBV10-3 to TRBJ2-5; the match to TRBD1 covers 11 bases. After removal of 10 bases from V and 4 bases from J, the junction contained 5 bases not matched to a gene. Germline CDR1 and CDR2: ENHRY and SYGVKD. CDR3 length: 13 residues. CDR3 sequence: CATKGQGGETQYF. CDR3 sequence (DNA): TGTGCCACCAAGGGACAGGGGGGAGAGACCCAGTACTTC.